One T cell receptor (beta chain) is described in this entry. The antigen is undetermined. The record originates from a study of cytomegalovirus exposure and HLA in healthy donors. For the study at large: Some 85 million unique TCRs, all from HLA-typed donors, were included in an early release of the data.

General study findings and limits: In an earlier analysis, productive rearrangement rates for most beta V segments clustered near 87% or 30%. What was likely a sequencing artifact was a cluster of highly shared sequence variants. The study labeled under 200 TCR beta chains cytomegalovirus-associated.

PCR used 60 Vbeta primers and 13 Jbeta primers. The assay was immunoSEQ multiplex PCR, and TCRdb's table has in-frame clones only and misses some. The sample lists about 130,000 clones, 75% to 85% occurring once. This receptor was taken from a girl aged 2-10 years in good health and CMV-seronegative. The source material was PBMCs.

This CDR3 reads CASLHRVRHEQYF. As DNA, the CDR3 is TGTGCCAGCCTACACCGGGTTCGACACGAGCAGTACTTC. V is TRBV2 and J is TRBJ2-7; unclear D gene. The length of the CDR3 is 13 residues. V dropped 8 bases and J dropped 5 bases, with 16 bases sitting between them. CDR1 is SNHLY, CDR2 FYNNEI, per germline.